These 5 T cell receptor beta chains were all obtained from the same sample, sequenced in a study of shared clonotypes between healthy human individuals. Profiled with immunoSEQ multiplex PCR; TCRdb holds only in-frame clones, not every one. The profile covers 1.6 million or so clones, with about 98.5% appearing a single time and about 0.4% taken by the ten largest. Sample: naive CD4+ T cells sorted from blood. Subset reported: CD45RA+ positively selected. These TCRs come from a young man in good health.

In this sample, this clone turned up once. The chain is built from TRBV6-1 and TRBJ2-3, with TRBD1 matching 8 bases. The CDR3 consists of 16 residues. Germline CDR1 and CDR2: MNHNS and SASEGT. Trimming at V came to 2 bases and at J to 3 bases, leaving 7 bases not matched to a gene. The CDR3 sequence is CASSERTGRITDTQYF. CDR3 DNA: TGTGCCAGCAGTGAAAGGACAGGGAGGATTACAGATACGCAGTATTTT.

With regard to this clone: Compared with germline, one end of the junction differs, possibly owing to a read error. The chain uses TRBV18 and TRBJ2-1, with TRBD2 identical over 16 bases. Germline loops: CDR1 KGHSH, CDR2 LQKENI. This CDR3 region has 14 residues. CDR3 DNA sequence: TGTGCCAGCTCACCACCGGGACTAGCGGGAGGGCTGGTCTTC. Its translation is CASSPPGLAGGLVF.

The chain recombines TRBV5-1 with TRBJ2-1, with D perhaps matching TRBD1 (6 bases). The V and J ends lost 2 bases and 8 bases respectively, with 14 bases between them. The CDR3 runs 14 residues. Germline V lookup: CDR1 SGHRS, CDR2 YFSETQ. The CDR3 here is CASSFQGKFYEQFF. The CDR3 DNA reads TGCGCCAGCAGCTTTCAGGGGAAGTTCTATGAGCAGTTCTTC.

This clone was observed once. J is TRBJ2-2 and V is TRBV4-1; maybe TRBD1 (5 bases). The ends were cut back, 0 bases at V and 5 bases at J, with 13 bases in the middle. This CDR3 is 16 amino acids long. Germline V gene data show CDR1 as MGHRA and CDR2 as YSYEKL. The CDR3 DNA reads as TGCGCCAGCAGCCAAGATGTAACAGGCAGGACCGGGGAGCTGTTTTTT. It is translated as CASSQDVTGRTGELFF.

The CDR3 is CASSPRTGHEQFF. Written as DNA, the CDR3 is TGTGCCAGCTCACCGCGAACTGGACATGAGCAGTTCTTC. The V call is TRBV18, the J call TRBJ2-1; D gene uncertain. Looked up from germline, CDR1 is KGHSH and CDR2 is LQKENI. This CDR3 comprises 13 residues. Trimming cost V 3 bases and J 8 bases, with 11 bases left between them.